This T cell receptor beta chain came from a study of T cell repertoires in cytomegalovirus infection. In the study overall: As its CMV epitopes, the study selected recently identified HLA-C-restricted and well-studied HLA-B-restricted targets. Public TCR beta signatures provided an indication of both CMV infection and a matching HLA type.

Study-wide findings and caveats: Within the response measured ex vivo, HLA-C-restricted CMV-specific TCR beta clonotypes were dominant. Identification of carriers of CMV plus the relevant HLA was achieved through cumulative public TCR beta family frequency.

MiXCR, applied by TCRdb to the reads, yields one record per CDR3 protein. The sample yields about half a million distinct CDR3 sequences, around a third seen once. Notes on this clonotype: Antigen unknown.

Germline V lookup: CDR1 SGHTA, CDR2 FQGNSA. This CDR3 region has 15 residues. V dropped 5 bases and J dropped 0 bases, with 13 bases sitting between them. The input for sequencing was cultured PBMCs, taken from culture after CMV antigen stimulation. The receptor's source is a human donor in good health (CMV status not recorded). Some clones in this sample may be carry-over from other donors' samples. The rearrangement links TRBV7-2 to TRBJ1-2; no definite D call. CDR3 residues: CASSRGPAANYGYTF. The CDR3 bases are TGTGCCAGCAGCCGAGGACCCGCAGCTAACTATGGCTACACCTTC.